Sequencing of this T cell receptor (beta chain) was carried out in a study of Ad26.COV2.S vaccination and SARS-CoV-2 variants. Study-wide context: Each vaccinee took Ad26.COV2.S intramuscularly, once or twice 56 days apart. Whole-study results and caveats: Possible underestimation of total T cell responses by the TCR breadth and depth analyses was noted.

TCRdb's table, derived via immunoSEQ multiplex PCR, lists solely in-frame clones and lacks some. The repertoire holds more than 300,000 clones, with around 84% as singletons. Per the germline V gene, CDR1 is PRHDT and CDR2 is FYEKMQ (reference sequence). This CDR3 contains 18 residues. V was cut by 2 bases and J by 0 bases, with 14 bases left in between. Treatment: roughly 18 received Ad26.COV2.S at low or high dose, single or two shots; roughly five received placebo; per-sample allocation not given. Collection of the samples took place on day 63 after the first injection of vaccine or placebo. A word on this clone: Its antigen is not known.

This receptor was obtained from a person between 18 and 65 years old who received the Ad26.COV2.S COVID-19 vaccine or a placebo. The material sequenced was peripheral blood, taken in a trial of Ad26.COV2.S vaccine versus placebo. The V gene is TRBV13, the J gene TRBJ2-6; D is ambiguous. CDR3 loop: CASSLLAKLSSGANVLTF. DNA of the CDR3: TGTGCCAGCAGCTTACTGGCGAAACTAAGCTCTGGGGCCAACGTCCTGACTTTC.